The clone carrying this T cell receptor (beta chain) was found a few times. What it binds is not known. The data derive from a study of cytomegalovirus exposure and HLA in healthy donors. Germline values: CDR1 MNHEY, CDR2 SVGAGI. The CDR3 is made up of 14 amino acids. V gave up 0 bases and J gave up 5 bases, with 10 bases separating them. The PCR had 60 Vbeta and 13 Jbeta primers. Repertoires were generated with immunoSEQ multiplex PCR, while TCRdb's copy carries only in-frame clones and drops some. The data hold approximately 160,000 clones, with roughly 77% observed a single time. Study-level points and caveats: Usually a TCR sequence was rare, but some public TCRs were found in many donors. TCR beta sequences reportedly predicted most subjects' HLA-A and HLA-B alleles accurately.

The sequence was obtained from a woman between 35 and 50 years old in good health and CMV-seropositive. This rearrangement joins TRBV6-5 to TRBJ1-2; unclear D gene. Sequencing was done on a sample of PBMCs. The CDR3 loop is CASSYSKGGYGYTF. The CDR3 region has the DNA TGTGCCAGCAGTTACTCGAAGGGCGGGTATGGCTACACCTTC.